Listed below are T cell receptor beta chains from one sample, sequenced in a study of prognosis after radiotherapy for stage I lung cancer. TCRdb recomputed calls from the multiplex PCR reads with MiXCR, one row per CDR3 protein. Among about 16,000 distinct CDR3 sequences listed, roughly 30% were seen once. Material: PBMCs, obtained before or after stereotactic body radiation therapy (not recorded which). All receptors come from a donor over 45 with non-small cell lung cancer. CDR3s include the opening cysteine and the closing phenylalanine or tryptophan.

TRBV20-1,TRBJ2-7,CSASKRGTYEQYF
TRBV7-9,TRBJ2-3,CASSLGSGGGDTQYF
TRBV20-1,TRBJ2-5,CSALPPQGQETQYF
TRBV5-1,TRBJ1-3,CASSYGQGSGNTIYF
TRBV2,TRBJ1-4,CASSDTAGIREKTFF
TRBV28,TRBJ2-5,CASSPLGSGRETQYF
TRBV6-2/TRBV6-3,TRBJ1-3,CASSWDRGTNTIYF
TRBV9,TRBJ2-3,CASSVAGGPDTQYF
TRBV12-3/TRBV12-4,TRBJ2-1,CASSPDLGTSGRGRYNEQFF
TRBV18,TRBJ2-1,CASSPLGLGANEQFF
TRBV20-1,TRBJ2-3,CSLRRNHPDTQYF
TRBV5-1,TRBJ2-7,CASSLEAGSREQYF
TRBV6-1,TRBJ2-2,CASRGQGNTWELFF